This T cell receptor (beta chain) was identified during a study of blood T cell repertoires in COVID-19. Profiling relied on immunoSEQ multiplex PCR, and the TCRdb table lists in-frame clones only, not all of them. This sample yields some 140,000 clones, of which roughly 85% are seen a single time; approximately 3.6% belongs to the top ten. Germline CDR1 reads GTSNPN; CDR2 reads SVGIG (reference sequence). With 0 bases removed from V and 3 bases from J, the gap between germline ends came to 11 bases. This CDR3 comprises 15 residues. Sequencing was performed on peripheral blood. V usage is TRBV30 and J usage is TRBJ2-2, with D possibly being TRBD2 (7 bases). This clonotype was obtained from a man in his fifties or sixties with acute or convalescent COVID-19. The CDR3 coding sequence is TGTGCCTGGAGTGTACGGGGGGCCGACACCGGGGAGCTGTTTTTT. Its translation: CAWSVRGADTGELFF.